These 25 T cell receptor beta chains were sequenced from one sample in a study of cytomegalovirus exposure and HLA in healthy donors. 13 Jbeta primers and 60 Vbeta primers were used for the PCR. Some clones are missing from TCRdb's copy, which holds only in-frame ones; the method was immunoSEQ multiplex PCR. The repertoire includes about 210,000 clones, about 80% of them detected once, and roughly 6% sits in the top ten. Material for sequencing was PBMCs. Receptor source: a man aged 35-49 years in good health and CMV-seropositive.

The chain uses TRBV4-1 and TRBJ2-1; D is undetermined. The germline gives CDR1 MGHRA, CDR2 YSYEKL. The CDR3 has 14 residues. Trimming took 7 bases from V and 0 from J, leaving 10 bases between them. The DNA of the CDR3 is TGCGCCAGCAAAACTACGAGCTCCTACAATGAGCAGTTCTTC. This gives the protein CASKTTSSYNEQFF.

This clone was recorded a few times. J is TRBJ1-1 and V is TRBV29-1; weak D call: TRBD1 (5 bases). The germline V gene encodes CDR1 SQVTM and CDR2 ANQGSEA. Trimming took 1 base from V and 8 from J, leaving 8 bases between them. The CDR3 is 11 residues long. CDR3 residues: CSVEGAGEAFF. For the CDR3, the DNA is TGCAGCGTTGAAGGGGCAGGGGAAGCTTTCTTT.

The chain employs TRBV6-5 and TRBJ1-5; possible D gene TRBD1, 6 bases. Germline CDR1 and CDR2: MNHEY and SVGAGI. This CDR3 has 15 residues. V lost 6 bases and J 0 bases, leaving 12 bases between the germline ends. The DNA of the CDR3 is TGTGCCAGCAGGCCGACAGGCCCTAGCAATCAGCCCCAGCATTTT. It is translated as CASRPTGPSNQPQHF.

The chain employs TRBV14 and TRBJ2-7, with 7 bases aligning to TRBD1. The V segment lost 2 bases and the J segment 4 bases; nucleotides outside the gene matches: 5. CDR3 length: 14 amino acids. The germline CDR1 and CDR2 sequences are SGHDN and FVKESK. The CDR3 protein is CASSQTGQVYEQYF. The CDR3 DNA follows: TGTGCCAGCAGCCAAACCGGACAGGTGTACGAGCAGTACTTC. Based on the CDR3 plus reference TRBV14 and TRBJ2-7, the full variable domain is EAGVTQFPSHSVIEKGQTVTLRCDPISGHDNLYWYRRVMGKEIKFLLHFVKESKQDESGMPNNRFLAERTGGTYSTLKVQPAELEDSGVYFCASSQTGQVYEQYFGPGTRLTVT.

The rearrangement links TRBV18 to TRBJ1-5, with 8 bases that match TRBD1. Losses at the gene ends were 3 bases for V and 4 bases for J; bases not matched to a gene: 8. The CDR3 extends over 16 amino acids. In germline, CDR1 is KGHSH, CDR2 LQKENI. CDR3 sequence reads: CASSPFGQGQNQPQHF. The CDR3 bases are TGTGCCAGCTCACCGTTCGGACAGGGTCAAAATCAGCCCCAGCATTTT.

The chain carries TRBV19 and TRBJ2-3, with D tentatively TRBD1 (6 bases). CDR3 length equals 14 residues. Trimming shortened V by 0 bases and J by 4 bases, and 8 bases separated the two germline ends. The germline gives CDR1 LNHDA, CDR2 SQIVND (reference sequence). The CDR3 loop reads CASSIDRGADTQYF. The DNA of the CDR3 is TGTGCCAGTAGTATAGACAGGGGAGCAGATACGCAGTATTTT.

The chain joins TRBV4-2 to TRBJ2-7; 7 nucleotides align to TRBD2. Per germline, CDR1 LGHNA and CDR2 YNFKEQ. This CDR3 contains 18 residues. Trimming took 1 base from V and 0 from J; bases not matched to a gene: 12. The CDR3 coding sequence is TGTGCCAGCAGCCAAGGGATCGGACAAAGCGGGACCTCCTACGAGCAGTACTTC. Translating it yields CASSQGIGQSGTSYEQYF.

This chain uses TRBV7-2 with TRBJ1-5; unclear D gene. The CDR3 spans 13 residues. The ends were cut back, 5 bases at V and 8 bases at J, with 13 bases in the middle. Germline CDR1 and CDR2: SGHTA and FQGNSA. CDR3 DNA sequence: TGTGCCAGCAGCGTACGGGGTAGAGAGCCCCAGCATTTT. Protein sequence: CASSVRGREPQHF.

The chain uses TRBV15 and TRBJ1-5; D not resolved. CDR3 length equals 15 residues. Trimming removed 0 bases from V and 7 bases from J, with 13 bases in between. The V gene's germline CDR1 is LNHNV and CDR2 YYDKDF (reference sequence). The DNA for the CDR3 is TGTGCCACCAGCAGAGATATACGAGGTTCCCAGCCCCAGCATTTT. Residues: CATSRDIRGSQPQHF.

This chain connects TRBV18 to TRBJ2-2; TRBD1 is a possible D gene (6 bases). The germline V gene has CDR1 KGHSH and CDR2 LQKENI. The CDR3 totals 15 residues. V gave up 1 base and J gave up 7 bases, with 13 bases separating them. CDR3 residues: CASSPRDIWNGELFF. The CDR3 coding sequence is TGTGCCAGCTCACCACGGGACATTTGGAACGGGGAGCTGTTTTTT.

The chain has TRBV7-9 and TRBJ2-4; possible D gene TRBD1, 7 bases. The V gene's germline CDR1 is SEHNR and CDR2 FQNEAQ (reference sequence). The CDR3 loop spans 16 amino acids. V shed 0 bases and J shed 8 bases, with 17 bases lying between them. CDR3 nucleotides: TGTGCCAGCAGCTTAGCTAGGGGGCGGGGATGGGACATTCAGTACTTC. Its protein product is CASSLARGRGWDIQYF.

V gene TRBV4-1 combines with J gene TRBJ1-2, with TRBD1 matching over 7 bases. CDR1 is MGHRA and CDR2 is YSYEKL in the germline V gene. This CDR3 is 14 amino acids long. J gave up 2 bases and V 4 bases, and 4 bases lay outside the gene matches. The CDR3 nucleotides read TGCGCCAGCAGCCCCCTGACAGGGAACTATGGCTACACCTTC. Residues: CASSPLTGNYGYTF.

This sequence joins TRBV6-1 and TRBJ2-2, with 7 bases aligning to TRBD1. The CDR3 spans 15 residues. After removal of 7 bases from V and 0 bases from J, the junction contained 5 bases not matched to a gene. From germline, CDR1 is MNHNS and CDR2 SASEGT. CDR3 in DNA: TGTGCCAGCACCACCGGGACAGCGAACACCGGGGAGCTGTTTTTT. Its translation: CASTTGTANTGELFF.

This rearrangement joins TRBV6-5 to TRBJ1-2, with D perhaps matching TRBD1 (5 bases). Trimming removed 6 bases from V and 4 bases from J, with 18 bases in between. The CDR3 spans 15 residues. The germline CDR1 and CDR2 sequences are MNHEY and SVGAGI. The CDR3 sequence: CASRLNRQSSYGYTF. CDR3 bases: TGTGCCAGCAGGCTCAATCGACAGTCCAGCTATGGCTACACCTTC.

The V call is TRBV5-1, the J call TRBJ2-6; D may be TRBD1 (6 bases). The CDR3 is 17 amino acids. V was shortened by 4 bases and J by 0 bases, with 14 bases between the two germline ends. The germline V gene has CDR1 SGHRS and CDR2 YFSETQ. The CDR3 sequence is CASSANGQFSGANVLTF. The CDR3 DNA follows: TGCGCCAGCAGCGCAAACGGACAGTTCTCTGGGGCCAACGTCCTGACTTTC.

The rearrangement uses TRBV9 and TRBJ2-7; 7 bases fit TRBD2. The CDR3 loop spans 16 amino acids. Trimming took 0 bases from V and 0 from J; bases not matched to a gene: 6. The germline CDR1 and CDR2 sequences are SGDLS and YYNGEE. This CDR3 reads CASSVGSGLNSYEQYF. The CDR3 DNA is TGTGCCAGCAGCGTAGGTTCGGGACTAAACTCCTACGAGCAGTACTTC.

V and J are TRBV25-1 and TRBJ2-3, with TRBD2 matching 9 bases. The V and J ends lost 9 bases and 3 bases, in that order; junction bases with no gene match: 19. Per germline, CDR1 MGHDK and CDR2 SYGVNS. The CDR3 is 18 amino acids. The CDR3 DNA reads as TGTGCCAGACTGGTTAGCGGGAGATCAAGAGCCGAGACAGATACGCAGTATTTT. This sequence encodes CARLVSGRSRAETDTQYF.

This sequence joins TRBV29-1 and TRBJ1-2; possible D gene TRBD1, 6 bases. Trimming took off 4 bases at V and 10 bases at J, with 13 bases between the two ends. This CDR3 region has 11 residues. Germline V gives CDR1 SQVTM, CDR2 ANQGSEA. This chain's CDR3 is CSVGIQGFYTF. The CDR3 DNA follows: TGCAGCGTTGGCATACAGGGTTTCTACACCTTC.

V is TRBV2 and J is TRBJ2-5, with no clear D. Germline loops: CDR1 SNHLY, CDR2 FYNNEI. The CDR3 totals 12 residues. The CDR3 region is CATRMSVETQYF. The DNA for the CDR3 is TGTGCTACTCGTATGTCCGTGGAGACCCAGTACTTC.

This sequence joins TRBV7-7 and TRBJ2-2, with 8 bases identical to TRBD1. The CDR3 runs 14 residues. V lost 7 bases, J lost 4 bases, and 5 bases stayed unmatched. Germline loops: CDR1 SSHAT, CDR2 FNYEAQ (reference sequence). CDR3 loop: CASTQGVGTGELFF. The CDR3 coding sequence is TGTGCCAGCACACAGGGGGTCGGCACCGGGGAGCTGTTTTTT.

V and J are TRBV5-1 and TRBJ1-6, with TRBD1 as a possible D gene (6 bases). V was trimmed by 4 bases and J by 6 bases, leaving 14 bases between them. Looked up from germline, CDR1 is SGHRS and CDR2 is YFSETQ. The CDR3 covers 15 residues. The CDR3 DNA follows: TGCGCCAGCAGCCACAGGGTGGTCGGTAATTCACCCCTCCACTTT. The encoded protein is CASSHRVVGNSPLHF.

A few counts support this clone. The V call is TRBV29-1, the J call TRBJ2-1; 8 bases are a match to TRBD1. The CDR3 sequence is 13 residues long. From germline, CDR1 is SQVTM and CDR2 ANQGSEA. J lost 6 bases, V lost 6 bases, and 7 bases had no gene match. The CDR3 DNA reads as TGCAGCGTGACCCAGGGGGCCCGCAATGAGCAGTTCTTC. Protein sequence: CSVTQGARNEQFF.

V is TRBV7-9 and J is TRBJ1-2; D remains unclear. Germline assignment: CDR1 SEHNR and CDR2 FQNEAQ (reference sequence). V lost 3 bases and J lost 0, with 5 bases in between. The CDR3 has 13 amino acids. The CDR3 bases are TGTGCCAGCAGCTTTGTCGCTAACTATGGCTACACCTTC. Its translation is CASSFVANYGYTF.

The chain employs TRBV6-1 and TRBJ1-1; possible D gene TRBD1, 5 bases. V was trimmed by 1 base and J by 7 bases, leaving 7 bases between them. CDR3 length: 12 residues. Germline V gene data show CDR1 as MNHNS and CDR2 as SASEGT. CDR3 residues: CASSEGQCEAFF. The DNA for the CDR3 is TGTGCCAGCAGTGAAGGACAGTGTGAAGCTTTCTTT.

The J gene is TRBJ2-5, the V gene TRBV18; maybe TRBD1 (5 bases). Germline V gives CDR1 KGHSH, CDR2 LQKENI. The V end was cut by 4 bases, the J end by 0 bases, with 12 bases between. CDR3 length equals 15 residues. The CDR3 DNA sequence: TGTGCCAGCTCACGGCAACAGGAAAACCAAGAGACCCAGTACTTC. Protein product: CASSRQQENQETQYF.